The 22 T cell receptor beta chains below all came from one sample that was sequenced in a study of blood T cell repertoires in COVID-19. TCRdb's copy holds only in-frame clones and misses some; the assay was immunoSEQ multiplex PCR. The sample records 75,000 to 95,000 clones, about 71% being singletons. The specimen was peripheral blood. The receptors derive from a woman aged 60 to 75 in a cohort sampled during active or convalescent COVID-19.

In DNA form, the CDR3 reads TGTGCCAGCAGAAAATCAGGGGGCGGAGAGACCCAGTACTTC. Amino acids: CASRKSGGGETQYF. The chain employs TRBV28 and TRBJ2-5, with 8 bases that match TRBD1. V gave up 6 bases and J gave up 4 bases; unmatched junction bases: 7. Per germline, CDR1 MDHEN and CDR2 SYDVKM. The CDR3 spans 14 residues.

The chain has TRBV9 and TRBJ2-2; D is uncertain. This CDR3 comprises 14 residues. V lost 0 bases, J lost 1 base, and 4 bases lay in between. CDR1 and CDR2 from the germline V gene are SGDLS and YYNGEE. The CDR3 DNA follows: TGTGCCAGCAGCGTAGTCGTGAACACCGGGGAGCTGTTTTTT. Its protein is CASSVVVNTGELFF.

V usage is TRBV7-8 and J usage is TRBJ1-1; tentatively, D is TRBD1 (6 bases). The CDR3 runs to 13 residues. Germline loops: CDR1 SGHVS, CDR2 FQNEAQ. V was cut by 2 bases and J by 6 bases, with 10 bases left in between. The CDR3 is CASSLRRGPEAFF. Written as DNA, the CDR3 is TGTGCCAGCAGCTTACGCAGGGGCCCTGAAGCTTTCTTT.

This chain joins TRBV27 and TRBJ1-2, with a weak D call TRBD1 (5 bases). Trimming cost V 8 bases and J 4 bases, with 14 bases left between them. Germline CDR1 and CDR2: MNHEY and SMNVEV (reference sequence). The length of the CDR3 is 13 residues. CDR3 DNA: TGTGCCAGCCACGGGGGGGTGGGCTATGGCTACACCTTC. This codes for CASHGGVGYGYTF.

The chain has TRBV5-8 and TRBJ2-1; 10 nucleotides match TRBD2. Germline CDR1 and CDR2: SGHTS and YDEGEE. The V segment lost 4 bases and the J segment 4 bases; nucleotides outside the gene matches: 5. This CDR3 is 15 amino acids long. This CDR3 reads CASSAGLANYNEQFF. In DNA form, the CDR3 reads TGTGCCAGCAGCGCGGGACTAGCGAATTACAATGAGCAGTTCTTC.

The rearrangement joins TRBV3-1 (or the pseudogene TRBV3-2) to TRBJ2-6; D gene uncertain. This CDR3 spans 14 amino acids. V gave up 2 bases and J gave up 1 base, with 3 bases separating them. Germline CDR1 reads LGHDT; CDR2 reads YNNKEL (reference sequence). The CDR3 spells CASSQLSGANVLTF. In DNA form, the CDR3 reads TGTGCCAGCAGCCAACTGTCTGGGGCCAACGTCCTGACTTTC.

The chain uses TRBV2 and TRBJ1-5; a weak D match, TRBD1 (6 bases). The CDR3 is 14 residues long. The V end was cut by 1 base, the J end by 6 bases, with 10 bases between. Per the germline V gene, CDR1 is SNHLY and CDR2 is FYNNEI. The CDR3 nucleotides are TGTGCCAGCAGTGAAGGGGGGCAGATTCAGCCCCAGCATTTT. Protein product: CASSEGGQIQPQHF.

The J gene is TRBJ2-5, the V gene TRBV5-8, with 10 bases identical to TRBD1. The CDR3 has 15 residues. Per the germline V gene, CDR1 is SGHTS and CDR2 is YDEGEE. V lost 2 bases, J lost 5 bases, and 6 bases stayed unmatched. The CDR3 here is CASSLLTGGGETQYF. CDR3 bases: TGTGCCAGCAGCTTACTGACAGGGGGCGGCGAGACCCAGTACTTC.

The chain carries TRBV10-3 and TRBJ2-5; 12 positions agree with TRBD1. V shed 6 bases and J 4 bases; nucleotides not matched to a gene: 12. Germline CDR1 is ENHRY and CDR2 is SYGVKD. This CDR3 is built from 17 residues. The DNA for the CDR3 is TGTGCCATCAGGCCGGGACAGGGGGCTAGGGCCGGAGAGACCCAGTACTTC. Its translation: CAIRPGQGARAGETQYF.

The chain combines TRBV2 with TRBJ2-3; 7 positions match TRBD2. The ends lost 7 bases at V and 0 bases at J; junction bases unmatched: 10. The length of the CDR3 is 16 residues. CDR1 and CDR2 from the germline V gene are SNHLY and FYNNEI. CDR3 loop: CASKTMGGTSTDTQYF. CDR3 DNA sequence: TGTGCCAGCAAAACTATGGGGGGGACTAGCACAGATACGCAGTATTTT. Filled out from reference TRBV2 and TRBJ2-3, the complete variable domain reads EPEVTQTPSHQVTQMGQEVILRCVPISNHLYFYWYRQILGQKVEFLVSFYNNEISEKSEIFDDQFSVERPDGSNFTLKIRSTKLEDSAMYFCASKTMGGTSTDTQYFGPGTRLTVL.

This clone has more than one count but fewer than ten. V and J are TRBV2 and TRBJ2-2; possibly TRBD2 for D (6 bases). The CDR3 sequence is 15 residues long. CDR1 is SNHLY and CDR2 is FYNNEI in the germline V gene. Trimming took off 2 bases at V and 1 base at J, with 8 bases between the two ends. For the CDR3, the DNA is TGTGCCAGCAGTGAATTGGGGGGGAACACCGGGGAGCTGTTTTTT. Encoded protein: CASSELGGNTGELFF.

Only one count was recorded for this clone. The chain links TRBV7-9 to TRBJ1-6; no definite D call. Trimming pared 5 bases from V and 6 bases from J, leaving 8 bases between. CDR1 SEHNR and CDR2 FQNEAQ come from the germline V gene (reference sequence). The CDR3 spans 13 residues. CDR3 protein: CASSIHSNSPLHF. CDR3 DNA: TGTGCCAGCAGCATACACAGTAATTCACCCCTCCACTTT.

This clone turned up a few times. The chain couples TRBV5-6 to TRBJ2-1, with a tentative D call TRBD2 (6 bases). The CDR3 spans 17 residues. Per germline, CDR1 SGHDT and CDR2 YYEEEE. V was shortened by 1 base and J by 4 bases, with 18 bases between the two germline ends. The CDR3 coding sequence is TGTGCCAGCAGCTTGATACCAGGGACTCGAAAATACAATGAGCAGTTCTTC. As protein: CASSLIPGTRKYNEQFF.

This chain uses TRBV3-1 (or the pseudogene TRBV3-2) with TRBJ2-1; 7 bases line up with TRBD1. The CDR3 spans 11 residues. Germline CDR1 LGHDT, CDR2 YNNKEL (reference sequence). With 7 bases clipped from V and 15 bases from J, the junction kept 9 bases outside the gene matches. CDR3 sequence (DNA): TGTGCCAGCACCCACAGGGGCGGTCTGTTCTTC. Translation gives CASTHRGGLFF.

This sequence joins TRBV5-1 and TRBJ1-3; 8 nucleotides align to TRBD1. This CDR3 is 15 amino acids long. The V gene's germline CDR1 is SGHRS and CDR2 YFSETQ. Trimming removed 4 bases from V and 7 bases from J; junction bases left unmatched: 10. CDR3 sequence reads: CASSQSTGGGNTIYF. The CDR3 DNA reads as TGCGCCAGCAGCCAATCCACAGGGGGTGGGAACACCATATATTTT.

This rearrangement joins TRBV2 to TRBJ1-6; 7 nucleotides line up with TRBD1. The CDR3 runs to 17 residues. Unmatched junction bases numbered 14, after V lost 6 bases and J lost 6 bases. Germline values: CDR1 SNHLY, CDR2 FYNNEI. This chain's CDR3 is CASRTGKASLGNSPLHF. The DNA for the CDR3 is TGTGCCAGCAGGACAGGGAAGGCCTCTCTGGGTAATTCACCCCTCCACTTT.

CDR3 bases: TGTGCCAGCAGCTTGTCTAGCGGGGGGGCAGTGACAGATACGCAGTATTTT. This encodes CASSLSSGGAVTDTQYF. The chain couples TRBV5-4 to TRBJ2-3; 12 bases align to TRBD2. J gave up 3 bases and V 1 base, and 6 bases lay outside the gene matches. The germline V gene has CDR1 SGHNT and CDR2 YYREEE (reference sequence). This CDR3 is 17 amino acids long.

The chain uses TRBV4-2 and TRBJ2-7; possible D gene TRBD2, 6 bases. CDR3 length: 15 amino acids. V lost 1 base, J lost 2 bases, and 12 bases lay in between. CDR1 is LGHNA and CDR2 is YNFKEQ in the germline V gene. CDR3 residues: CASSQGGTSTYEQYF. CDR3 DNA: TGTGCCAGCAGCCAAGGGGGGACTTCAACCTACGAGCAGTACTTC.

This clone has just a few counts. Written as DNA, the CDR3 is TGTGCCAGCAGTTTGCGGGGGGGCATCGGGGAGCTGTTTTTT. Protein sequence: CASSLRGGIGELFF. The chain links TRBV6-2 or TRBV6-3 to TRBJ2-2; 9 bases line up with TRBD2. The CDR3 runs to 14 residues. V trimming: 4 bases; J trimming: 7 bases; junction bases outside the gene matches: 4. The germline gives CDR1 MNHEY, CDR2 SVGEGT.

A few counts support this clone. V gene TRBV6-6 combines with J gene TRBJ2-3; TRBD1 matches at 8 bases. The CDR3 totals 15 residues. V lost 6 bases to trimming and J lost 3 bases; unmatched junction nucleotides: 8. Per germline, CDR1 MNHNY and CDR2 SVGAGI (reference sequence). The CDR3 nucleotides are TGTGCCAGCAGCGGAGACAGGGGACGAACAGATACGCAGTATTTT. Translation gives CASSGDRGRTDTQYF.

The rearrangement uses TRBV2 and TRBJ2-6; D may be TRBD1 (5 bases). V lost 3 bases to trimming and J lost 0 bases, with 24 bases between them. Looked up from germline, CDR1 is SNHLY and CDR2 is FYNNEI. The CDR3 runs 21 residues. CDR3 loop: CASSEYAARVVVVSGANVLTF. The DNA of the CDR3 is TGTGCCAGCAGTGAGTACGCGGCCAGGGTTGTAGTGGTCTCTGGGGCCAACGTCCTGACTTTC.

This clone has more than one count but fewer than ten. The rearrangement joins TRBV27 to TRBJ1-2; 7 bases are a match to TRBD1. The trim removed 5 bases at V and 2 bases at J, leaving 11 bases unmatched. The germline V gene has CDR1 MNHEY and CDR2 SMNVEV (reference sequence). The length of the CDR3 is 16 residues. The CDR3 here is CASSQGSDRLNYGYTF. CDR3 coding DNA: TGTGCCAGCAGTCAGGGCTCGGACAGGCTGAACTATGGCTACACCTTC.